This T cell receptor (beta chain) was sequenced in a study of blood T cell repertoires in COVID-19. V lost 5 bases to trimming and J lost 6 bases; unmatched junction nucleotides: 6. The CDR3 runs 13 residues. CDR1 is KGHDR and CDR2 is SFDVKD in the germline V gene. Living in 24 US areas, the participants were between roughly 18 and 90 years of age. Which cohort a participant joined came from the clinical history participants gave. Each exposed participant met a COVID-19 case in the 2 weeks preceding study entry. In the authors' workflow: Nucleated cell number was recorded as an estimate derived from reference gene primer amplification. Method: immunoSEQ multiplex PCR; TCRdb's copy keeps in-frame clones and lacks some. V and J calls and clone size are given by that table; D and trimming were obtained from the DNA. The data show roughly 200,000 clones, roughly 90% seen once.

The source material was PBMCs or T cells enriched from blood (not recorded which). The chain links TRBV24-1 to TRBJ2-7; 7 bases are shared with TRBD1. This receptor was identified in a young woman who had been exposed to COVID-19. The CDR3 nucleotides read TGTGCCACCAGTGTAGGGGGCAAATCCGAGCAGTACTTC. This encodes CATSVGGKSEQYF.